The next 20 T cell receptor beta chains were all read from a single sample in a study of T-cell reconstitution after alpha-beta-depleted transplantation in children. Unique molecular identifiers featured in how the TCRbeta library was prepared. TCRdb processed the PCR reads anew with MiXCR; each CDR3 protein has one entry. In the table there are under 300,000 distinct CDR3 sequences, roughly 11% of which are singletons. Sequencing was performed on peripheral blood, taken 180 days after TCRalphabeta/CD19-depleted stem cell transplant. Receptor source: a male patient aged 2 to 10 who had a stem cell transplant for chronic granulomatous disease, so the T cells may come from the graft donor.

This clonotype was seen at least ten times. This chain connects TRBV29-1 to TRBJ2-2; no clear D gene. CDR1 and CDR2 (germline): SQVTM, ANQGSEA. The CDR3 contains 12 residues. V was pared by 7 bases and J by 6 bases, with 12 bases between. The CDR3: CSATRAAGELFF. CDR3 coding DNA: TGCAGCGCTACTCGAGCTGCCGGGGAGCTGTTTTTT.

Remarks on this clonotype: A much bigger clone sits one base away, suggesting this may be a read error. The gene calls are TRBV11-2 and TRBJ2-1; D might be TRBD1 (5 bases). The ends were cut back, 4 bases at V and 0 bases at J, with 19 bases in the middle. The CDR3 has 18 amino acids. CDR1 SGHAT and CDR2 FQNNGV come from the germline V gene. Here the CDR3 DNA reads TGTGCCAGCAGCTCTCCGTACGGACAATCTAGCTCCTACAATGAGCAGTTCTTC. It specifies CASSSPYGQSSSYNEQFF.

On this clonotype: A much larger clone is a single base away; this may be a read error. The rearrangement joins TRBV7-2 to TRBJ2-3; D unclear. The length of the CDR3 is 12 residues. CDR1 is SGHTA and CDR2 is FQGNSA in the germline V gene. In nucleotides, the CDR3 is TGTGCCAGCAGCTTAGCAGCGAATACGCAGTGTTTT. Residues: CASSLAANTQCF.

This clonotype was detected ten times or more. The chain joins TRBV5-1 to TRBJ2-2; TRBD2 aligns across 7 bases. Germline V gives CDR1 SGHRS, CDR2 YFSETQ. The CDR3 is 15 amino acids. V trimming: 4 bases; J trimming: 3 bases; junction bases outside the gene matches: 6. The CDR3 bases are TGCGCCAGCAGCCCCCGGGGGGAGTACACCGGGGAGCTGTTTTTT. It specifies CASSPRGEYTGELFF.

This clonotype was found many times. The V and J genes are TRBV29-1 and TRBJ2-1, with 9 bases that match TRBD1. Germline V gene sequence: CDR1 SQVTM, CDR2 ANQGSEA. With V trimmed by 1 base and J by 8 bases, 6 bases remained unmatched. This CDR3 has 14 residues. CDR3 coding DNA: TGCAGCGTTGAAGTAGACAGGGGGAAGGATGAGCAGTTCTTC. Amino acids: CSVEVDRGKDEQFF.

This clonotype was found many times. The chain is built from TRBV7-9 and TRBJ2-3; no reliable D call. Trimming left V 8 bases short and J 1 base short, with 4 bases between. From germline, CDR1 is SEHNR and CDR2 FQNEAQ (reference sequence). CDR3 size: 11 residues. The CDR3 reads CASQGTDTQYF. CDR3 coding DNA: TGTGCCAGCCAGGGCACAGATACGCAGTATTTT.

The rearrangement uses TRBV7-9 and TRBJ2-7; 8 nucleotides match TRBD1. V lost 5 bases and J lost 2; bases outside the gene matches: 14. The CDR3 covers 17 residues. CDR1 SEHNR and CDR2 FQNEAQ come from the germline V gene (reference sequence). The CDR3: CASSRTGNRGQAYEQYF. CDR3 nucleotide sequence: TGTGCCAGCAGCCGGACAGGGAATAGAGGTCAAGCCTACGAGCAGTACTTC.

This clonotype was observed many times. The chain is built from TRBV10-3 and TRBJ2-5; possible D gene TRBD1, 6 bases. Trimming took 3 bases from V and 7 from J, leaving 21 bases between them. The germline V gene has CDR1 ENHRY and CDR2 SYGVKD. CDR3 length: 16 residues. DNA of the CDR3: TGTGCCATCAGTGAACTGTCTCCGGACAGTCGCGGGACCCAGTACTTC. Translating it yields CAISELSPDSRGTQYF.

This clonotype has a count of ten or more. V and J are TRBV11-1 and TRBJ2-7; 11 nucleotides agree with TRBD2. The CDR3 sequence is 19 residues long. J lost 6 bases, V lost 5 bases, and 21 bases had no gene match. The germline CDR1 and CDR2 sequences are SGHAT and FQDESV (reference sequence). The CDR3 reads CASSQIRALTSGSRPEQYF. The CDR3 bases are TGTGCCAGCAGCCAAATTAGAGCCCTCACTAGCGGGAGTCGTCCCGAGCAGTACTTC.

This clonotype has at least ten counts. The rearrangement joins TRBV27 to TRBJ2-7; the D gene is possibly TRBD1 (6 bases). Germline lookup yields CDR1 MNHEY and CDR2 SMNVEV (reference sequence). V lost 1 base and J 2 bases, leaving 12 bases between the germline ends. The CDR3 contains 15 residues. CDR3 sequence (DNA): TGTGCCAGCAGTTTATTCGGACAGCCCACCTACGAGCAGTACTTC. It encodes CASSLFGQPTYEQYF.

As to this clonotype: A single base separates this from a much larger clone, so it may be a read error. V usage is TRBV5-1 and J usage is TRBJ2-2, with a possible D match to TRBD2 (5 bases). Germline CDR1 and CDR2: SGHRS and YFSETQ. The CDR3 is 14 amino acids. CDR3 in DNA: TGCGCCAGCAGCTTGGAGGATGTCACCGGGGAGCTGGTTTTT. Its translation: CASSLEDVTGELVF.

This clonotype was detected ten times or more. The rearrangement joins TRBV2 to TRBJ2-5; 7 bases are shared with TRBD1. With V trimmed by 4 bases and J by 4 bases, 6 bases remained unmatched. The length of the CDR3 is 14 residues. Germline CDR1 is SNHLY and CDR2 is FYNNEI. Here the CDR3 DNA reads TGTGCCAGCAGTGGTTCCAGGGGGAGAGAGACCCAGTACTTC. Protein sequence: CASSGSRGRETQYF.

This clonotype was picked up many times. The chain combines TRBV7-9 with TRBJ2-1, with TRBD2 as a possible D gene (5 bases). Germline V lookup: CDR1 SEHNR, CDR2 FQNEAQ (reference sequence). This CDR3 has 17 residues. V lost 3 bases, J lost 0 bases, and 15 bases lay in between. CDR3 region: CASSFIPSSSSYNEQFF. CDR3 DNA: TGTGCCAGCAGCTTCATCCCTAGCTCCAGCTCCTACAATGAGCAGTTCTTC.

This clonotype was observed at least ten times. The CDR3 nucleotides read TGTGCCACCAGCAGCGAGAGGGACAGGGAGACCGGGGAGCTGTTTTTT. This codes for CATSSERDRETGELFF. The chain employs TRBV15 and TRBJ2-2; 9 nucleotides align to TRBD1. The CDR3 runs to 16 residues. CDR1 and CDR2 (germline): LNHNV, YYDKDF (reference sequence). V lost 3 bases and J lost 5; bases outside the gene matches: 7.

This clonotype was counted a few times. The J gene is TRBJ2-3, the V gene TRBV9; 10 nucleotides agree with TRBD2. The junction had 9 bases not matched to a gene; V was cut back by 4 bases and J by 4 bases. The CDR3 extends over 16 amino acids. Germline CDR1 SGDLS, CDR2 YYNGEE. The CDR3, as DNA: TGTGCCAGCAGCCCCAAGGCTAGCGGGAGAGCAGATACGCAGTATTTT. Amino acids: CASSPKASGRADTQYF.

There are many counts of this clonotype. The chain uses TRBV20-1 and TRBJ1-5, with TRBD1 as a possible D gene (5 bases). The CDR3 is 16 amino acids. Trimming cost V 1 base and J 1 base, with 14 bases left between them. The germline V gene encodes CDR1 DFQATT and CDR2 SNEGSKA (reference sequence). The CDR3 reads CSARVSGITSNQPQHF. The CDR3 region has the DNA TGCAGTGCTAGAGTTTCAGGGATTACCAGCAATCAGCCCCAGCATTTT.

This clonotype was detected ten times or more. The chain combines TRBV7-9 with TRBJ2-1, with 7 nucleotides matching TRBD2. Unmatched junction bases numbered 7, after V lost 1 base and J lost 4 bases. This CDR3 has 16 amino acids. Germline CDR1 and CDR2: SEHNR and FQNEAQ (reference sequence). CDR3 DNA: TGTGCCAGCAGCTTAGATACGGCTAGCGGATACAATGAGCAGTTCTTC. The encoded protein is CASSLDTASGYNEQFF.

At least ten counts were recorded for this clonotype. CDR3: CASSLLGPSGTNEKLFF. For the CDR3, the DNA is TGTGCCAGCAGTTTACTGGGGCCGAGCGGGACTAATGAAAAACTGTTTTTT. The chain uses TRBV28 and TRBJ1-4; D is perhaps TRBD1 (5 bases). The V gene's germline CDR1 is MDHEN and CDR2 SYDVKM. Trimming pared 2 bases from V and 2 bases from J, leaving 15 bases between. The length of the CDR3 is 17 residues.

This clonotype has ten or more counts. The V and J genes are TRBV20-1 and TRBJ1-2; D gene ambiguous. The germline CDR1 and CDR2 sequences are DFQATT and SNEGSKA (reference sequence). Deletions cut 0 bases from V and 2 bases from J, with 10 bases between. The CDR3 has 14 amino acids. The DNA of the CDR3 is TGCAGTGCTAGAGATAGGGTCACGAACTATGGCTACACCTTC. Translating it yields CSARDRVTNYGYTF.

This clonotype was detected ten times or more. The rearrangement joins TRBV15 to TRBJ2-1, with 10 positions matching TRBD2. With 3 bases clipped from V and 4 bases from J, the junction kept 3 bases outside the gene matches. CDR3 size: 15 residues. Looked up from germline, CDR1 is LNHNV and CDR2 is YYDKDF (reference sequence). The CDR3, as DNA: TGTGCCACCAGCAGGACACTAGCGGGATACAATGAGCAGTTCTTC. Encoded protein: CATSRTLAGYNEQFF.